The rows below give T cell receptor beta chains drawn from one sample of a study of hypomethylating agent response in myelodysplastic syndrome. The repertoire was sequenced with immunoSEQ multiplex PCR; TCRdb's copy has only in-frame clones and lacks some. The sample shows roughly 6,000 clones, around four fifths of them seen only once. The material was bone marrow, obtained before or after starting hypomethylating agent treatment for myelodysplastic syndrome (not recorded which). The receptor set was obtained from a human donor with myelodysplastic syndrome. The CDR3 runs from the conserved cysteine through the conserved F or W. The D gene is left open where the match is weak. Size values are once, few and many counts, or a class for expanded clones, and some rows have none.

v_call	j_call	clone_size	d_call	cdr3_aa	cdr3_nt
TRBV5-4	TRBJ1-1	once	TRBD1	CASSEDRASTEAFF	TGTGCCAGCAGCGAGGACAGGGCGAGCACTGAAGCTTTCTTT
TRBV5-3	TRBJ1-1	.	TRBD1	CASSPTGGRDEAFF	TGTGCCAGCAGCCCGACAGGGGGGCGAGATGAAGCTTTCTTT
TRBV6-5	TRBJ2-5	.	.	CASSYGGFQETQYF	TGTGCCAGCAGTTACGGGGGTTTCCAAGAGACCCAGTACTTC
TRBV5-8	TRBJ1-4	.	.	CASSEPDRRSEKLFF	TGTGCCAGCAGCGAGCCGGACCGCAGGAGCGAAAAACTGTTTTTT
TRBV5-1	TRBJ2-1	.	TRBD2	CASSPYGGGGYNEQFF	TGCGCCAGCAGCCCCTATGGCGGCGGGGGTTACAATGAGCAGTTCTTC
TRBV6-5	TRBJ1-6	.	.	CASSTGELNSPLHF	TGTGCCAGCAGTACAGGTGAACTAAATTCACCCCTCCACTTT
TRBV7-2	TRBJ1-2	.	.	CASSWPGTELNYGYTF	TGTGCCAGCAGCTGGCCGGGGACGGAGCTAAACTATGGCTACACCTTC
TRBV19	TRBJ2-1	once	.	CASTSSDSYNEQFF	TGTGCCAGTACGTCGTCCGACTCCTACAATGAGCAGTTCTTC
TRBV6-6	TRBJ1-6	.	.	CASSPSEGANSPLHF	TGTGCCAGCAGCCCCTCCGAAGGGGCCAATTCACCCCTCCACTTT
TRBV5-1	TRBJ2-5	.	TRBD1	CASSTGSTGGQTQYF	TGCGCCAGCAGCACCGGATCTACAGGGGGCCAGACCCAGTACTTC
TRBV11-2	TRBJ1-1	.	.	CASSLQYTEAFF	TGTGCCAGCAGCTTACAGTACACTGAAGCTTTCTTT
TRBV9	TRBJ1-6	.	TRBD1	CASSKTGSNSPLHF	TGTGCCAGCAGCAAGACAGGGTCCAATTCACCCCTCCACTTT
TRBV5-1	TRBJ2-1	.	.	CASSQLAGKNEQFF	TGCGCCAGCAGTCAGTTAGCTGGTAAGAATGAGCAGTTCTTC
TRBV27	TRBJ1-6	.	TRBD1	CASRNSQGARSPLHF	TGTGCCAGCAGGAACTCACAGGGGGCTCGGTCACCCCTCCACTTT
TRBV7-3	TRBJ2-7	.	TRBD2	CASSTLTKRERSYEQYF	TGTGCCAGCAGCACCCTGACTAAGCGGGAGAGGTCCTACGAGCAGTACTTC
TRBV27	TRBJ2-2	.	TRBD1	CASSPQGQVTGELFF	TGTGCCAGCAGTCCCCAGGGACAGGTCACCGGGGAGCTGTTTTTT
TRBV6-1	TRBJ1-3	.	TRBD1	CASSEVHRGLTGNTIYF	TGTGCCAGCAGTGAAGTTCACAGGGGGCTAACTGGAAACACCATATATTTT
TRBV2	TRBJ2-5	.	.	CASSGDSQETQYF	TGTGCCAGCAGTGGAGACTCGCAAGAGACCCAGTACTTC
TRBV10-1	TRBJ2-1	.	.	CASSEEGGSSYNEQFF	TGCGCCAGCAGTGAGGAGGGGGGGAGCTCCTACAATGAGCAGTTCTTC
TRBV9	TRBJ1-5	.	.	CASSATGSNQPQHF	TGTGCCAGCAGCGCCACAGGGAGCAATCAGCCCCAGCATTTT
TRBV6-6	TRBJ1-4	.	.	CASSVGVGGEEKLFF	TGTGCCAGCAGCGTAGGGGTAGGGGGGGAAGAAAAACTGTTTTTT
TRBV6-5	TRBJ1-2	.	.	CASRQSSDRSYGYTF	TGTGCCAGCAGACAATCAAGTGACAGGAGCTATGGCTACACCTTC
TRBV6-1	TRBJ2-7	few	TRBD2	CASSQEGLASYEQYF	TGTGCCAGCAGCCAAGAGGGACTAGCCTCCTACGAGCAGTACTTC
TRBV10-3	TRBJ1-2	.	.	CAISDLGITSRPNYGYTF	TGTGCCATCAGTGATCTGGGGATAACATCTAGGCCTAACTATGGCTACACCTTC
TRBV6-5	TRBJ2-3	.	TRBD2	CASRPSGKGRDTQYF	TGTGCCAGCAGACCCAGCGGGAAAGGGAGAGATACGCAGTATTTT
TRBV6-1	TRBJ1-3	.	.	CASNTDRSHGNTIYF	TGTGCCAGCAATACTGACAGGTCTCATGGAAACACCATATATTTT